This T cell receptor (beta chain) comes out of a study of blood T cells in healthy people across ages. Study-wide points: Roughly linear declines in TCR beta diversity per million T cells occurred with age.

Sample-barcoded 5' priming and a J-beta primer mix drove a second PCR of 7 to 11 cycles. TCRdb fed the 5' RACE reads into MiXCR, producing one record per CDR3 protein. The sample consists of 950,000 to 1,200,000 distinct CDR3 sequences, 30% to 40% of them appearing once. The CDR3 runs 12 residues. The V end lost 5 bases, the J end lost 9 bases, and 11 bases lay between the germline ends. The donors, aged about 6 to 90, were healthy Caucasians from Russia. Each donor had approximately 10 milliliters of peripheral blood drawn. Each sample yielded at least 5.5 micrograms of PBMC total RNA. Remarks on this clonotype: What it recognizes is unknown.

The chain has TRBV12-3 or TRBV12-4 and TRBJ2-4; no firm D call. The clonotype originates from a man between 18 and 35 years old in good health. The material sequenced was blood. CDR3 DNA: TGTGCCAGCAGTCCGGGCTTGGGCATTCAGTACTTC. This encodes CASSPGLGIQYF.